This section outlines one TCR beta chain sequence together with its context. These data originate in a study of blood T cells in healthy people across ages. For the second PCR, which ran for roughly 6 to 12 cycles, a sample-barcoded 5' primer and a J-beta primer mix were used. TCRdb ran MiXCR on the 5' RACE reads and lists one entry per CDR3 protein. This table has roughly 720,000 distinct CDR3 sequences, about 48% appearing once. The CDR3 covers 13 residues. Germline V gene data show CDR1 as SNHLY and CDR2 as FYNNEI. Trimming left V 2 bases short and J 1 base short, with 2 bases between. Specimen: blood. J is TRBJ2-2 and V is TRBV2, with D unclear. The receptor comes from a man at least 80 years old in good health. The CDR3 region has the DNA TGTGCCAGCAGTGAAAGGAACACCGGGGAGCTGTTTTTT. It yields the protein CASSERNTGELFF.